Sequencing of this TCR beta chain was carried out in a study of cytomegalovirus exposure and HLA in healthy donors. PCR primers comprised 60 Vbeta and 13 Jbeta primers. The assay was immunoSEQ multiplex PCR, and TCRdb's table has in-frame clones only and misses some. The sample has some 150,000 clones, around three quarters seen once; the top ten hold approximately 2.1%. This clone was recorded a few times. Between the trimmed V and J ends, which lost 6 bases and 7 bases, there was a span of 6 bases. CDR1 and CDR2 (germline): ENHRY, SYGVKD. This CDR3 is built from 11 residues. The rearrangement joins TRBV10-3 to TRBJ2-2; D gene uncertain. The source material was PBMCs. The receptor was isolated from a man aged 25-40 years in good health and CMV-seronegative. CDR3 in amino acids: CAIRSGGELFF. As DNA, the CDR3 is TGTGCCATCAGATCCGGCGGGGAGCTGTTTTTT.